The present T cell receptor (beta chain) was sequenced within a study of Ad26.COV2.S vaccination and SARS-CoV-2 variants. About the study: Into the muscle, Ad26.COV2.S was dosed once or twice, 56 days apart.

The repertoire was sequenced with immunoSEQ multiplex PCR; TCRdb's copy has only in-frame clones and lacks some. The data hold about 350,000 clones, with less than 90% observed a single time. Specified treatment: approximately 18 received Ad26.COV2.S at low or high dose, single or two shots; about 5 received placebo; per-sample allocation not given. All samples were drawn on day 63, counting from the first vaccine or placebo injection. The CDR3 length is 13 residues. CDR1 and CDR2 (germline): LGHDT, YNNKEL (reference sequence). V lost 2 bases and J lost 4, with 9 bases in between. The sequence was obtained from a person between 18 and 59 years old who received the Ad26.COV2.S COVID-19 vaccine or a placebo. This chain joins TRBV3-1 (or the pseudogene TRBV3-2) and TRBJ2-7; weak D call: TRBD2 (6 bases). The sequenced sample was peripheral blood, obtained in a trial of Ad26.COV2.S vaccine versus placebo. The CDR3: CASSQPAGYEQYF. In DNA form, the CDR3 reads TGTGCCAGCAGCCAACCCGCGGGGTACGAGCAGTACTTC.